This T cell receptor (beta chain) was recovered during a study of blood T cell repertoires in COVID-19. Study background: T cells, B-cell-depleted T cells, or PBMCs supplied cDNA or gDNA.

Original processing notes: The authors estimated nucleated cell counts from reference gene primer amplification. The data were produced by immunoSEQ multiplex PCR, yet TCRdb's version contains in-frame clones alone and is incomplete. D and trimming come from the DNA, and the V and J calls and clone size come from that table. Among around 450,000 clones, more than 85% were seen once, and the ten largest hold 4% to 4.5%. The CDR3 extends over 17 amino acids. Per germline, CDR1 LNHDA and CDR2 SQIVND (reference sequence). J gave up 4 bases and V 2 bases, and 11 bases lay outside the gene matches. The clonotype was recovered from a woman aged 25 to 45 with acute or convalescent COVID-19. The rearrangement joins TRBV19 to TRBJ1-2, with 9 bases matching TRBD1. Sequencing was done on a sample of peripheral blood. The CDR3: CASSIMTRTGDLYGYTF. CDR3 in DNA: TGTGCCAGTAGTATAATGACACGGACAGGGGACCTCTATGGCTACACCTTC.